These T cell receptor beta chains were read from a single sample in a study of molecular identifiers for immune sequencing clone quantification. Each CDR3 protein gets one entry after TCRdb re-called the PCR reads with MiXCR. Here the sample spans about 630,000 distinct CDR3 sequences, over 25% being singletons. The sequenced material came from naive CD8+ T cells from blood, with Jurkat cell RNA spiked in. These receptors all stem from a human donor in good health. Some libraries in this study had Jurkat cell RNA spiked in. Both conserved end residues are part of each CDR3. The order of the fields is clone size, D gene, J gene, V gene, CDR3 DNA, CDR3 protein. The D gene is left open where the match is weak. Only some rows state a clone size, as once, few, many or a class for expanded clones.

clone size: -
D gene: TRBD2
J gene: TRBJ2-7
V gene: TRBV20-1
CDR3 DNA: TGCAGTGCTAGAGACTTCCTGGGACTAGCGACTGATACCTACGAGCAGTACTTC
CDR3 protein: CSARDFLGLATDTYEQYF

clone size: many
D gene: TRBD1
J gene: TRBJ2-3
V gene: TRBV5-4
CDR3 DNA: TGTGCCAGCAGCTTGAAAGGGACAGGCACAGATACGCAGTATTTT
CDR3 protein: CASSLKGTGTDTQYF

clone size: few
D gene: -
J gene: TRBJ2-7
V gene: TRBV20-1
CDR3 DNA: TGCAGTGCTAGAGATATTGGAAGGGGATCCTACGAGCAGTACTTC
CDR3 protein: CSARDIGRGSYEQYF

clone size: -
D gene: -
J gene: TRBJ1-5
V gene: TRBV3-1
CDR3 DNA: TGTGCCGGCAGCCAAGATGGGGGGATTCGGCAGCCCCAGCATTTT
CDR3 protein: CAGSQDGGIRQPQHF

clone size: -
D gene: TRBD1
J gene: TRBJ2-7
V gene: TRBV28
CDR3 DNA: TGTGCCAGCAGTCCTATCCGGACAGGGGGCTACTACGAGCAGTACTTC
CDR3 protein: CASSPIRTGGYYEQYF

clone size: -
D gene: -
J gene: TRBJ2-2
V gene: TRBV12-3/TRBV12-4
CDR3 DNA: TGTGCCAGCAGCCCTGACCTGAACTCGTCCCCCGGGGATCTGTTTTTT
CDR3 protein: CASSPDLNSSPGDLFF

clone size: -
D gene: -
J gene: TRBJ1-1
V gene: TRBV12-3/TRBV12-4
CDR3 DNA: TGTGCCAGCGCCCAGTCGGGGGCTATGAACACTGAAGCTTTCTTT
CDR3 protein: CASAQSGAMNTEAFF

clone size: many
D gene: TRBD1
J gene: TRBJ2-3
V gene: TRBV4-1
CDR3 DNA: TGCGCCAGCAGCCCACAGGGGGCTGGCACAGATACGCAGTATTTT
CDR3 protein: CASSPQGAGTDTQYF

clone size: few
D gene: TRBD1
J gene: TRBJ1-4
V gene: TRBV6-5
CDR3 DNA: TGTGCCAGCAGTTACCGGGACAGGGGGCGCGGGGATAATGAAAAACTGTTTTTT
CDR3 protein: CASSYRDRGRGDNEKLFF

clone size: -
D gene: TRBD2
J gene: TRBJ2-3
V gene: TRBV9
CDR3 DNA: TGTGCCAGCAGCGTAGGCGGGGGGCCCGTGTCCGCAGATACGCAGTATTTT
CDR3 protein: CASSVGGGPVSADTQYF

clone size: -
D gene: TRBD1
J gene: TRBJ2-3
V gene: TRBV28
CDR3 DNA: TGTGCCAGCAGTCGAGACGGGACAGGGGTCACAGATACGCAGTATTTT
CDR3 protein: CASSRDGTGVTDTQYF

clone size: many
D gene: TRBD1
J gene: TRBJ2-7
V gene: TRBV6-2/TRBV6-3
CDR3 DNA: TGTGCCAGCAGCACAGGACAGGCCTCCTACGAGCAGTACTTC
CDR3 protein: CASSTGQASYEQYF

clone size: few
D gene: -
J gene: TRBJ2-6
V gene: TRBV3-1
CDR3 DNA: TGTGCCAGCAGCCAATCACCCCTGGGGTCGGGGTACTCTGGGGCCAACGTCCTGACTTTC
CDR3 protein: CASSQSPLGSGYSGANVLTF

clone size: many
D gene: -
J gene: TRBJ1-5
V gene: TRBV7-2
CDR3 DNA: TGTGCCAGCAGCTCTTGGGGGAATCAGCCCCAGCATTTT
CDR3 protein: CASSSWGNQPQHF

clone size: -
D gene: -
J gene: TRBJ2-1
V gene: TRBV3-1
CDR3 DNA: TGTGCCAGCAGCCCTCACTATACGACGTATCCCTACAATGAGCAGTTCTTC
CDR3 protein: CASSPHYTTYPYNEQFF

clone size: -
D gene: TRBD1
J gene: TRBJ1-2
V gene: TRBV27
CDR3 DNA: TGTGCCAGCAGTCAGGGGGGGGTTTCTGGCTACACCTTC
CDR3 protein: CASSQGGVSGYTF

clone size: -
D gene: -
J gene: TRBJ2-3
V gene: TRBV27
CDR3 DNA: TGTGCCAGCAGTTTAATTTGGGGGGGCGGCACAGATACGCAGTATTTT
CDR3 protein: CASSLIWGGGTDTQYF

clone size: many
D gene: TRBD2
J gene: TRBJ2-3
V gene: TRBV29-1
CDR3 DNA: TGCAGCGTCGATCGAAACCCCCTAGCGGGGGGAACCACAGATACGCAGTATTTT
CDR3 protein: CSVDRNPLAGGTTDTQYF

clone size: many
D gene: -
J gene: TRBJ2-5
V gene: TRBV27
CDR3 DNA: TGTGCCAGCGGGTACAGTCAAGAGACCCAGTACTTC
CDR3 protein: CASGYSQETQYF

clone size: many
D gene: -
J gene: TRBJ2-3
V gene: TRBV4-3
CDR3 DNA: TGCGCCAGCAGCCAAGGAGGCGGCACAGATACGCAGTATTTT
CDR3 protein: CASSQGGGTDTQYF

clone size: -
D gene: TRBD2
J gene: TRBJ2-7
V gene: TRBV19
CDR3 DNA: TGTGCCAGTAGTTATCGTCCTAGCGGGTTCCCAGGCGAGCAGTACTTC
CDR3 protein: CASSYRPSGFPGEQYF

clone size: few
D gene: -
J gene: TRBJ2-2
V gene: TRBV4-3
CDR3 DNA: TGCGCCAGCAGCCCCTCCCGCGGCTCCACCGGGGAGCTGTTTTTT
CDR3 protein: CASSPSRGSTGELFF

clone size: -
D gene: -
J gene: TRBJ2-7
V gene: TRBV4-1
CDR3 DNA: TGCGCCAGCAGCCACAGGGAATCCTACGAGCAGTACTTC
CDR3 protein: CASSHRESYEQYF

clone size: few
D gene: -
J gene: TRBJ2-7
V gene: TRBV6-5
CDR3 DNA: TGTGCCAGCAGTAGCAGGGCCCCCGGGGAGCAGTACTTC
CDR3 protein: CASSSRAPGEQYF

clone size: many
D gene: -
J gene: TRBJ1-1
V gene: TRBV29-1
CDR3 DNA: TGCAGCGTTGGGGACTTGGGCACTGAAGCTTTCTTT
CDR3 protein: CSVGDLGTEAFF

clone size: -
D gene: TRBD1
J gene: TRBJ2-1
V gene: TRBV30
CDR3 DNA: TGTGCCTGGAGGGGACAGGGAGAGGGTGAGCAGTTCTTC
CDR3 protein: CAWRGQGEGEQFF

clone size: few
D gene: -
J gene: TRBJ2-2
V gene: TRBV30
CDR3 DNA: TGTGCCTGGAGTTGGGTCACCAACACCGGGGAGCTGTTTTTT
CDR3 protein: CAWSWVTNTGELFF

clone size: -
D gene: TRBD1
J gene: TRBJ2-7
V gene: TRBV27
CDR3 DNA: TGTGCCAGCAGTTCCGGGACAGGGGGCAGCGGGCAGTACTTC
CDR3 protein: CASSSGTGGSGQYF

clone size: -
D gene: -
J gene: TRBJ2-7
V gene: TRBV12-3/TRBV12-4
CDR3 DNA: TGTGCCAGCAGTTTAAGGCCCTCCGAGCAGTACTTC
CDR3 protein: CASSLRPSEQYF

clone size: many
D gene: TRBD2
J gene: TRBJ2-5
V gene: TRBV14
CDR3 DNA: TGTGCCAGCAGCCAAAGGACTAGCGGGGTCCAAGAGACCCAGTACTTC
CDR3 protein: CASSQRTSGVQETQYF

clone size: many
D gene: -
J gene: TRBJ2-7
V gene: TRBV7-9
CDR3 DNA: TGTGCCAGCGAGGCACACTCCTACGAGCAGTACTTC
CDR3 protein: CASEAHSYEQYF

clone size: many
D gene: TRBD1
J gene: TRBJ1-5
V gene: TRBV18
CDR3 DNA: TGTGCCAGCTCACCCGGACAGGGGTCTTATCAGCCCCAGCATTTT
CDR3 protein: CASSPGQGSYQPQHF

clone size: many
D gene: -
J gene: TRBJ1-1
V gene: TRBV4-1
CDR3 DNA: TGCGCCAGCAGCCAAGTCCGGGCCGTCATCACTGAAGCTTTCTTT
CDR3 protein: CASSQVRAVITEAFF

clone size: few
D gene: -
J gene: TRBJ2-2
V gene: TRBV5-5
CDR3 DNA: TGTGCCAGCAGAGATACTGCGACAGTCAACACCGGGGAGCTGTTTTTT
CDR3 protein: CASRDTATVNTGELFF

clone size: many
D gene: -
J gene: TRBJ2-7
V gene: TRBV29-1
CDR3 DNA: TGCAGCGTTAATATCGGGGGCGAGCAGTACTTC
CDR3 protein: CSVNIGGEQYF

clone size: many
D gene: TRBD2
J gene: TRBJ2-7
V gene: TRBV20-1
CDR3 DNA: TGCAGTGCCAGGAGCGGGACCTCCTACGAGCAGTACTTC
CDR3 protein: CSARSGTSYEQYF

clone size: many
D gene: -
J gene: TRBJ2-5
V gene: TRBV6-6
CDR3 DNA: TGTGCCAGCAGTTCTCCGGGGCAAGAGACCCAGTACTTC
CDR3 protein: CASSSPGQETQYF

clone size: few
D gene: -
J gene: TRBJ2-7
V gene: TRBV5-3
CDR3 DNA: TGTGCCAGCAGCTTGGGTGGTTTGCGGGTTACCACCTACGAGCAGTACTTC
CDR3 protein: CASSLGGLRVTTYEQYF

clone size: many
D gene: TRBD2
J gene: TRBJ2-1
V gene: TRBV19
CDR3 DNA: TGTGCCAGTAGTCTAGCGGTCGATGAGCAGTTCTTC
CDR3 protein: CASSLAVDEQFF

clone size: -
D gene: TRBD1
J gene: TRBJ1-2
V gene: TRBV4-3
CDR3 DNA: TGCGCCAGCAGCCAAGATCTTGGAGCCAGGGGGCCAGATGGCTACACCTTC
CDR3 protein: CASSQDLGARGPDGYTF

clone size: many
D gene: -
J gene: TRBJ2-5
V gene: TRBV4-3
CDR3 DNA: TGCGCCAGCAGCCTAGCTCTTGACAGTTTTGGGGAGACCCAGTACTTC
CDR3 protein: CASSLALDSFGETQYF

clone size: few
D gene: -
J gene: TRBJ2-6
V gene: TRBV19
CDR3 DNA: TGTGCCAGTAGTATAGATAGGTCCATCGTCTCAGACTCTGGGGCCAACGTCCTGACTTTC
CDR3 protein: CASSIDRSIVSDSGANVLTF

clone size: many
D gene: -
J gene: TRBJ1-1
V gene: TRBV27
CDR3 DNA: TGTGCCAGCAGTTTATCGATCAGCCCCATAATGAACACTGAAGCTTTCTTT
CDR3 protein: CASSLSISPIMNTEAFF

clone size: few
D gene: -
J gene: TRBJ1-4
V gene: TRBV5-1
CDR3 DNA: TGCGCCAGCAGCGTAAACGGACATCACGCAACTAATGAAAAACTGTTTTTT
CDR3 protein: CASSVNGHHATNEKLFF

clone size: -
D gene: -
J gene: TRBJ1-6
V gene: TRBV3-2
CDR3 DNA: TGTGCCAGCAGCCGGCGTAATTACTCCTATAATTCACCCCTCCACTTT
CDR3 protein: CASSRRNYSYNSPLHF

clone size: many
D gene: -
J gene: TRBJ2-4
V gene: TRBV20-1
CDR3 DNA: TGCAGTGCAGAAGGGCCCCCCAAAAACATTCAGTACTTC
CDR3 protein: CSAEGPPKNIQYF

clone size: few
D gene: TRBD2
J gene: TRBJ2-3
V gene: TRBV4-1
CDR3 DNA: TGCGCCAGCAGCCAAGACTTCGGGACTAGCGGTCCCCGCTCCTCGGAGTATTTT
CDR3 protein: CASSQDFGTSGPRSSEYF

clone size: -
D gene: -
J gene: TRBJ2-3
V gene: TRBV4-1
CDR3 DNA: TGCGCCAGCAGCCAAGATGTTTATTCAACAGATACGCAGTATTTT
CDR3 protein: CASSQDVYSTDTQYF

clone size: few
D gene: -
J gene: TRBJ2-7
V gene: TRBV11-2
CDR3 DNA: TGTGCCAGCAGCTTAGGAACAGCGGACGAGCAGTACTTC
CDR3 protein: CASSLGTADEQYF